This T cell receptor (beta chain) originates from a study of T cell clonality in common variable immunodeficiency. Heparinized whole blood, roughly 5 to 8 ml, came from each donor. Equal genomic DNA amounts from CVID and control samples were sequenced. Assay used: immunoSEQ multiplex PCR; TCRdb lists only in-frame clones, some missing. Observed in the sample are about 52,000 clones, none of them singletons. The study, taken as a whole, reports: Common variable immunodeficiency TCR beta sequences reportedly had fewer deletions and N-nucleotide insertions.

This clone was seen repeatedly, ten times or more. The antigen is undetermined. The sequence came from a person aged 18 to 70 in good health. What was sequenced was peripheral blood mononuclear cells.

CDR3 sequence: CAIGRLAGQRGTDTQYF. The DNA read from the CDR3 is TGTGCCATCGGGAGACTAGCGGGCCAGAGGGGCACAGATACG. The chain has TRBV10-3 and TRBJ2-3, with 10 bases that match TRBD2. The read ends 3 residues before the CDR3 terminus; that terminus is restored from the germline J gene. This CDR3 is built from 17 residues. Germline V gene lookup returns CDR1 ENHRY and CDR2 SYGVKD. J lost 1 base, V lost 8 bases, and 12 bases had no gene match.